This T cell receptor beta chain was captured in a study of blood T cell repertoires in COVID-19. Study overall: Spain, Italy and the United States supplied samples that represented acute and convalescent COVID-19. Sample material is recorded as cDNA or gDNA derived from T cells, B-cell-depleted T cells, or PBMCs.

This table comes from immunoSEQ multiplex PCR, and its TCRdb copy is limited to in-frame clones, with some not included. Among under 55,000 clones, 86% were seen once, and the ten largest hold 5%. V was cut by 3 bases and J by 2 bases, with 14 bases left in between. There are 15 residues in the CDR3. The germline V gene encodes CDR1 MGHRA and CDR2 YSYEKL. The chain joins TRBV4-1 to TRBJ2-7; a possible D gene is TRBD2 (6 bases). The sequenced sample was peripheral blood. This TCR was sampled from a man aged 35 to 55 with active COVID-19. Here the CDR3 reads CASSQEGTGTYEQYF. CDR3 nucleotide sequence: TGCGCCAGCAGCCAGGAGGGAACAGGTACCTACGAGCAGTACTTC.